Each of the 29 T cell receptor beta chains below was sequenced from the same sample in a study of blood T cells in healthy people across ages. The second PCR ran roughly 7 to 11 cycles with a sample-barcoded 5' primer and J-beta primers. TCRdb passed the 5' RACE reads through MiXCR, listing each CDR3 protein once. The sample lists 700,000 or so distinct CDR3 sequences, approximately 22% occurring once. The source material was blood. Source of these receptors: a man aged 65 to 79 in good health.

The rearrangement links TRBV7-2 to TRBJ1-1, with D possibly matching TRBD1 (6 bases). Germline V gene lookup returns CDR1 SGHTA and CDR2 FQGNSA. V lost 8 bases and J 1 base, leaving 11 bases between the germline ends. The CDR3 is 13 residues long. The CDR3 reads CASQDSPNTEAFF. CDR3 DNA: TGTGCCAGCCAGGACAGTCCGAACACTGAAGCTTTCTTT.

This clonotype came up a few times. The chain combines TRBV7-9 with TRBJ2-5; a possible D gene is TRBD2 (5 bases). With 3 bases removed from V and 6 bases from J, the gap between germline ends came to 14 bases. CDR3 size: 14 residues. CDR1 and CDR2 from the germline V gene are SEHNR and FQNEAQ (reference sequence). The CDR3 reads CASSFNDYLQTQYF. Written as DNA, the CDR3 is TGTGCCAGCAGCTTTAATGACTATCTGCAGACCCAGTACTTC.

The chain combines TRBV5-6 with TRBJ1-1, with D perhaps matching TRBD1 (5 bases). V dropped 4 bases and J dropped 4 bases, with 17 bases sitting between them. This CDR3 spans 15 amino acids. Per the germline V gene, CDR1 is SGHDT and CDR2 is YYEEEE. The CDR3 DNA sequence: TGTGCCAGCAGCCCCTTAGGGGCCTGGGGCACTGAAGCTTTCTTT. This encodes CASSPLGAWGTEAFF.

This sequence joins TRBV10-3 and TRBJ1-4; perhaps TRBD1 as D (5 bases). This CDR3 contains 15 residues. The V end lost 3 bases, the J end lost 7 bases, and 15 bases lay between the germline ends. Germline V gives CDR1 ENHRY, CDR2 SYGVKD. The CDR3 bases are TGTGCCATCAGTGACGTCCAGGGACCTGGTGAAAAACTGTTTTTT. Amino acid sequence: CAISDVQGPGEKLFF.

This clonotype was picked up a small number of times. This chain joins TRBV20-1 and TRBJ1-2; possibly TRBD1 for D (5 bases). The CDR3 runs to 14 residues. Between the trimmed V and J ends, which lost 2 bases and 4 bases, there was a span of 14 bases. Germline V CDR1 and CDR2: DFQATT, SNEGSKA (reference sequence). CDR3 nucleotide sequence: TGCAGTGCTAGACTGGAGGGGCCTGGCTATGGCTACACCTTC. This codes for CSARLEGPGYGYTF.

This clonotype has just a few counts. The gene calls are TRBV6-1 and TRBJ2-1, with 10 bases matching TRBD1. CDR1 and CDR2 from the germline V gene are MNHNS and SASEGT. The V gene end was trimmed by 5 bases and the J gene end by 10 bases; junction bases not matched to a gene: 14. The CDR3 covers 16 residues. CDR3 sequence reads: CASSQIPGQGNSEQFF. For the CDR3, the DNA is TGTGCCAGCAGTCAAATCCCGGGACAGGGGAACTCCGAGCAGTTCTTC.

This clonotype was seen a handful of times. The rearrangement uses TRBV2 and TRBJ1-6, with TRBD1 matching 9 bases. This CDR3 is 15 amino acids long. CDR1 is SNHLY and CDR2 is FYNNEI in the germline V gene. Unmatched junction bases numbered 7, after V lost 10 bases and J lost 3 bases. CDR3 in amino acids: CAISPGQGYNSPLHF. The CDR3 DNA follows: TGTGCCATCAGCCCGGGACAGGGCTATAATTCACCCCTCCACTTT.

This clonotype was found a few times. V gene TRBV18 combines with J gene TRBJ2-7; 10 bases line up with TRBD1. The germline CDR1 and CDR2 sequences are KGHSH and LQKENI. This CDR3 is 16 amino acids long. V gave up 2 bases and J gave up 2 bases; unmatched junction bases: 6. DNA of the CDR3: TGTGCCAGCTCACCATACGGGACAGGGGATACCTACGAGCAGTACTTC. Amino acids: CASSPYGTGDTYEQYF.

V gene TRBV13 combines with J gene TRBJ1-4; D unclear. The CDR3 extends over 13 amino acids. The germline CDR1 and CDR2 sequences are PRHDT and FYEKMQ (reference sequence). V was trimmed by 8 bases and J by 5 bases, leaving 12 bases between them. The CDR3 DNA is TGTGCCAGCGGCCGACGGGAGAATGAAAAACTGTTTTTT. It specifies CASGRRENEKLFF.

Details on this clonotype: One junction end disagrees with the germline gene, perhaps due to a read error. The chain recombines TRBV29-1 with TRBJ2-3; D perhaps matches TRBD2 (5 bases). The CDR3 sequence is 14 residues long. Germline V gene data show CDR1 as SQVTM and CDR2 as ANQGSEA. This chain's CDR3 is CSVDGSGSIDTQYF. As DNA, the CDR3 is TGCAGCGTGGACGGAAGCGGTAGCATAGATACGCAGTATTTT.

This clonotype was found many times. V gene TRBV11-1 combines with J gene TRBJ2-1, with D perhaps assigned TRBD1 or TRBD2 (5 bases each). The CDR3 has 16 amino acids. The V end lost 5 bases, the J end lost 8 bases, and 22 bases lay between the germline ends. Per the germline V gene, CDR1 is SGHAT and CDR2 is FQDESV (reference sequence). The CDR3 nucleotides are TGTGCCAGCAGCCTCCAGGCCAGCTGGGGGATGTATGAGCAGTTCTTC. Its protein is CASSLQASWGMYEQFF.

This clonotype came up a few times. The V call is TRBV4-1, the J call TRBJ1-1; 7 bases align to TRBD1. This CDR3 region has 15 residues. The trim removed 3 bases at V and 2 bases at J, leaving 6 bases unmatched. Germline V CDR1 and CDR2: MGHRA, YSYEKL. The CDR3 here is CASSHSTGLNTEAFF. CDR3 nucleotide sequence: TGCGCCAGCAGCCATTCGACAGGGCTAAACACTGAAGCTTTCTTT.

The rearrangement uses TRBV9 and TRBJ1-2; maybe TRBD1 (6 bases). Trimming left V 3 bases short and J 5 bases short, with 17 bases between. CDR1 is SGDLS, CDR2 YYNGEE, per germline. The CDR3 consists of 15 residues. CDR3 in amino acids: CASSDPTWGQYGYTF. DNA for the CDR3: TGTGCCAGCAGCGACCCTACTTGGGGGCAGTATGGCTACACCTTC.

The gene calls are TRBV29-1 and TRBJ2-3; D unresolved. There are 14 residues in the CDR3. The germline V gene encodes CDR1 SQVTM and CDR2 ANQGSEA. V lost 0 bases, J lost 0 bases, and 7 bases lay in between. CDR3 sequence reads: CSVEDAYSTDTQYF. The CDR3 bases are TGCAGCGTTGAAGACGCGTATAGCACAGATACGCAGTATTTT.

V is TRBV7-2 and J is TRBJ2-4; the D is unclear. The CDR3 sequence is 12 residues long. The germline V gene encodes CDR1 SGHTA and CDR2 FQGNSA. V dropped 5 bases and J dropped 6 bases, with 8 bases sitting between them. This CDR3 reads CASSVARNIQYF. CDR3 bases: TGTGCCAGCAGCGTGGCCCGAAACATTCAGTACTTC.

The chain couples TRBV6-2 or TRBV6-3 to TRBJ1-5; TRBD1 might be the D (6 bases). CDR3 length: 13 residues. Trimming pared 7 bases from V and 6 bases from J, leaving 13 bases between. Germline CDR1 and CDR2: MNHEY and SVGEGT. CDR3 amino acids: CASNKGGLQPQHF. CDR3 bases: TGTGCCAGCAATAAAGGGGGGCTTCAGCCCCAGCATTTT.

There are a few counts of this clonotype. V and J are TRBV12-3 or TRBV12-4 and TRBJ2-5; 9 bases line up with TRBD1. With V trimmed by 6 bases and J by 3 bases, 8 bases remained unmatched. The CDR3 extends over 15 amino acids. CDR3 DNA sequence: TGTGCCAGCAGCCCCGGGACAGGGATCAAAGAGACCCAGTACTTC. It is translated as CASSPGTGIKETQYF.

The rearrangement uses TRBV6-2 or TRBV6-3 and TRBJ2-1; D is possibly TRBD2 (5 bases). The CDR3 has 17 residues. The ends were cut back, 4 bases at V and 5 bases at J, with 21 bases in the middle. Germline CDR1 is MNHEY and CDR2 is SVGEGT. CDR3: CASSLGVLLGRNNEQFF. In nucleotides, the CDR3 is TGTGCCAGCAGTTTGGGCGTCCTATTAGGGAGAAACAATGAGCAGTTCTTC.

This clonotype was observed a few times. The chain joins TRBV20-1 to TRBJ1-6, with 7 positions matching TRBD1. Germline V CDR1 and CDR2: DFQATT, SNEGSKA (reference sequence). The CDR3 runs to 13 residues. J gave up 7 bases and V 7 bases, and 7 bases lay outside the gene matches. CDR3 residues: CSGSGTANSPLHF. The CDR3 coding sequence is TGCAGTGGTTCCGGGACAGCCAATTCACCCCTCCACTTT.

The chain carries TRBV11-3 and TRBJ2-7; D might be TRBD2 (6 bases). The J call is doubtful: the DNA matches TRBJ2-1 better. The germline V gene encodes CDR1 SGHNT and CDR2 YENEEA. This CDR3 contains 15 residues. Written as DNA, the CDR3 is TGTGCCAGCAGCTTATTTGGCGGGGAAGGGAATGAGCAGTTCTTC. It translates to CASSLFGGEGNEQFF.

The V gene is TRBV10-3, the J gene TRBJ2-1; 11 nucleotides line up with TRBD2. The V segment lost 7 bases and the J segment 1 base; nucleotides outside the gene matches: 6. This CDR3 comprises 16 residues. Per the germline V gene, CDR1 is ENHRY and CDR2 is SYGVKD. CDR3 in amino acids: CAINTSGRGSYNEQFF. The DNA of the CDR3 is TGTGCCATCAACACTAGCGGGAGAGGTTCCTACAATGAGCAGTTCTTC.

In its sample, this clonotype was seen many times. The CDR3, as DNA: TGCAGCGTTGAAGAGGGAGAACAGTTCTTC. This gives the protein CSVEEGEQFF. The rearrangement links TRBV29-1 to TRBJ2-1; D might be TRBD2 (5 bases). Deletions cut 0 bases from V and 13 bases from J, with 7 bases between. The CDR3 covers 10 residues. CDR1 and CDR2 (germline): SQVTM, ANQGSEA.

This clonotype has just a few counts. J is TRBJ2-4 and V is TRBV3-1; 7 bases match TRBD1. In germline, CDR1 is LGHDT, CDR2 YNNKEL (reference sequence). The junction had 3 bases not matched to a gene; V was cut back by 4 bases and J by 3 bases. CDR3 size: 14 residues. The CDR3 loop reads CASSLPGGKNIQYF. The CDR3, as DNA: TGTGCCAGCAGCCTCCCAGGGGGCAAAAACATTCAGTACTTC.

The CDR3 region has the DNA TGTGCCACCAGCTCTGTGGACTATCCAAGAGACCAAGAGACCCAGTACTTC. Residues: CATSSVDYPRDQETQYF. The V gene is TRBV15, the J gene TRBJ2-5; D possibly corresponds to TRBD2 (6 bases). The CDR3 spans 17 residues. V was trimmed by 5 bases and J by 0 bases, leaving 19 bases between them. Germline CDR1 is LNHNV and CDR2 is YYDKDF (reference sequence).

A few counts support this clonotype. CDR3 nucleotides: TGTGCCAGCAGTTCTATTAGCACAGATACGCAGTATTTT. Protein sequence: CASSSISTDTQYF. This sequence joins TRBV6-5 and TRBJ2-3; D is undetermined. Germline V gene data show CDR1 as MNHEY and CDR2 as SVGAGI. The CDR3 is 13 amino acids. V lost 4 bases, J lost 0 bases, and 5 bases lay in between.

Details on this clonotype: The CDR3 ends on some other residue instead of the conserved phenylalanine or tryptophan, so this is likely a read error. The chain is built from TRBV12-3 or TRBV12-4 and TRBJ2-3; no clear D gene. CDR3 length equals 15 residues. With 3 bases removed from V and 0 bases from J, the gap between germline ends came to 10 bases. This CDR3 is CASSLRRLSTDTQYS. The CDR3 DNA follows: TGTGCCAGCAGTTTGCGCCGGCTAAGCACAGATACGCAGTATTCT.

The J gene is TRBJ2-5, the V gene TRBV20-1; 9 nucleotides line up with TRBD2. Trimming removed 5 bases from V and 3 bases from J; junction bases left unmatched: 7. The CDR3 sequence is 14 residues long. The germline gives CDR1 DFQATT, CDR2 SNEGSKA (reference sequence). The CDR3 spells CSAGEVAGEETQYF. The CDR3 DNA reads as TGCAGTGCTGGGGAGGTAGCGGGGGAAGAGACCCAGTACTTC.

The rearrangement joins TRBV12-3 or TRBV12-4 to TRBJ2-1, with 9 bases that match TRBD1. The CDR3 length is 16 residues. V was clipped by 6 bases and J by 3 bases; unmatched bases: 9. CDR3 amino acids: CASSPNTGGFYNEQFF. The CDR3 DNA is TGTGCCAGCAGCCCCAATACAGGGGGCTTCTACAATGAGCAGTTCTTC.

This sequence joins TRBV5-1 and TRBJ1-1; D gene ambiguous. Germline V gene sequence: CDR1 SGHRS, CDR2 YFSETQ. CDR3 size: 15 residues. Trimming removed 4 bases at V and 1 base at J, with 14 bases between. CDR3 residues: CASSLTTPTNTEAFF. CDR3 nucleotide sequence: TGCGCCAGCAGCCTGACGACACCAACGAACACTGAAGCTTTCTTT.